A single sample is the source of the 32 T cell receptor beta chains below, sequenced in a study of cytomegalovirus exposure and HLA in healthy donors. In the PCR, 60 Vbeta and 13 Jbeta primers were used. TCRdb keeps only in-frame clones here, not all; method: immunoSEQ multiplex PCR. This table holds roughly 200,000 clones, approximately 80% found once. The sample taken for sequencing was PBMCs. The receptors come from a man aged 50 to 59 in good health and CMV-seronegative.

Worth noting for this clone: Other DNA sequences from this sample encode an identical CDR3 as well. CDR3 DNA sequence: TGCGCCAGCAGCTTACAGGGGGTGGGCACTGAAGCTTTCTTT. Translating it yields CASSLQGVGTEAFF. The V gene is TRBV5-1, the J gene TRBJ1-1, with 8 positions matching TRBD1. V dropped 2 bases and J dropped 4; count of bases not matched to a gene: 4. CDR1 and CDR2 (germline): SGHRS, YFSETQ. This CDR3 contains 14 residues. The full variable domain, in which reference TRBV5-1 and TRBJ1-1 provide the parts outside the CDR3, is KAGVTQTPRYLIKTRGQQVTLSCSPISGHRSVSWYQQTPGQGLQFLFEYFSETQRNKGNFPGRFSGRQFSNSRSEMNVSTLELGDSALYLCASSLQGVGTEAFFGQGTRLTVV.

This sequence joins TRBV29-1 and TRBJ1-1, with D uncertain. Germline values: CDR1 SQVTM, CDR2 ANQGSEA. CDR3 size: 11 residues. The germline V and J ends were trimmed by 6 bases and 10 bases, with 15 bases remaining between them. CDR3 sequence: CSVASLIGAFF. In nucleotides, the CDR3 is TGCAGCGTCGCGAGTCTAATTGGAGCTTTCTTT.

This chain connects TRBV28 to TRBJ2-1; 7 positions agree with TRBD1. V shed 5 bases and J 5 bases; nucleotides not matched to a gene: 12. Germline loops: CDR1 MDHEN, CDR2 SYDVKM. This CDR3 is 16 amino acids long. The CDR3: CASSLTRQGIHNEQFF. The CDR3 region has the DNA TGTGCCAGCAGTCTCACCAGACAGGGAATCCACAATGAGCAGTTCTTC. The variable domain in full, completed from reference TRBV28 and TRBJ2-1, reads DVKVTQSSRYLVKRTGEKVFLECVQDMDHENMFWYRQDPGLGLRLIYFSYDVKMKEKGDIPEGYSVSREKKERFSLILESASTNQTSMYLCASSLTRQGIHNEQFFGPGTRLTVL.

J is TRBJ1-2 and V is TRBV29-1; TRBD1 aligns across 7 bases. The CDR3 has 12 amino acids. Germline CDR1 reads SQVTM; CDR2 reads ANQGSEA. The trim removed 7 bases at V and 8 bases at J, leaving 10 bases unmatched. CDR3 residues: CSATDREAGYTF. The CDR3 DNA reads TGCAGCGCTACCGACAGGGAGGCCGGCTACACCTTC.

The genes are TRBV18 and TRBJ2-7, with TRBD2 as a possible D gene (6 bases). The CDR3 loop spans 13 amino acids. The V gene's germline CDR1 is KGHSH and CDR2 LQKENI. Trimming took off 1 base at V and 5 bases at J, with 9 bases between the two ends. CDR3 DNA sequence: TGTGCCAGCTCACCACTATCGGGGGACGAGCAGTACTTC. Translated, it gives CASSPLSGDEQYF.

The chain links TRBV30 to TRBJ1-4, with D possibly being TRBD1 (5 bases). V gave up 1 base and J gave up 6 bases, with 12 bases separating them. The CDR3 is 14 amino acids. Germline CDR1 reads GTSNPN; CDR2 reads SVGIG (reference sequence). CDR3 in DNA: TGTGCCTGGAGTGCGACAGAAACCGATGAAAAACTGTTTTTT. Amino acids: CAWSATETDEKLFF.

This clone was found once. This CDR3 reads CASSIGQGPYEQYF. CDR3 coding DNA: TGTGCCAGCAGTATCGGACAGGGCCCCTACGAGCAGTACTTC. V and J are TRBV6-1 and TRBJ2-7, with 8 bases lining up with TRBD1. CDR1 MNHNS and CDR2 SASEGT come from the germline V gene. The length of the CDR3 is 14 residues. The trim removed 5 bases at V and 2 bases at J, leaving 5 bases unmatched.

This chain joins TRBV7-3 and TRBJ1-2; 7 bases align to TRBD1. The V gene end was trimmed by 3 bases and the J gene end by 2 bases; junction bases not matched to a gene: 6. CDR1 and CDR2 (germline): SGHTA, FQGTGA. The CDR3 length is 15 residues. CDR3 nucleotides: TGTGCCAGCAGCTTCGCGGACAGGTCAAACTATGGCTACACCTTC. Its protein is CASSFADRSNYGYTF.

The chain combines TRBV6-6 with TRBJ2-7; 9 bases match TRBD2. The ends lost 4 bases at V and 4 bases at J; junction bases unmatched: 8. The CDR3 contains 15 residues. Germline V gene data show CDR1 as MNHNY and CDR2 as SVGAGI (reference sequence). For the CDR3, the DNA is TGTGCCAGCAGTTCTATGGGTAGCGGGAGTTACGAGCAGTACTTC. Protein product: CASSSMGSGSYEQYF.

V usage is TRBV6-1 and J usage is TRBJ1-2; no clear D gene. The germline CDR1 and CDR2 sequences are MNHNS and SASEGT. Trimming removed 1 base at V and 4 bases at J, with 13 bases between. The CDR3 runs to 15 residues. Written as DNA, the CDR3 is TGTGCCAGCAGTGAAGAAGGGTGGGGAGGCTATGGCTACACCTTC. Its protein is CASSEEGWGGYGYTF.

This clone was seen a handful of times. The chain uses TRBV5-1 and TRBJ2-3; 13 bases are shared with TRBD2. The CDR3 contains 18 residues. After removal of 1 base from V and 0 bases from J, the junction contained 5 bases not matched to a gene. Germline CDR1 and CDR2: SGHRS and YFSETQ. The DNA for the CDR3 is TGCGCCAGCAGCTTGTCTACTAGCGGGAGGGCGAGCACAGATACGCAGTATTTT. Translating it yields CASSLSTSGRASTDTQYF.

V gene TRBV7-3 combines with J gene TRBJ2-1; the D gene is possibly TRBD2 (6 bases). Per germline, CDR1 SGHTA and CDR2 FQGTGA. The CDR3 loop spans 15 amino acids. The V end lost 5 bases, the J end lost 6 bases, and 17 bases lay between the germline ends. CDR3 sequence: CASSKAGASANEQFF. The CDR3 bases are TGTGCCAGCAGCAAAGCCGGCGCTAGCGCCAATGAGCAGTTCTTC.

V usage is TRBV6-1 and J usage is TRBJ2-5, with D tentatively TRBD2 (6 bases). The CDR3 sequence is 15 residues long. The V and J ends lost 6 bases and 1 base respectively, with 15 bases between them. Germline V CDR1 and CDR2: MNHNS, SASEGT. DNA of the CDR3: TGTGCCAGCAGACGCACTCCTAGCGCCCAAGAGACCCAGTACTTC. It translates to CASRRTPSAQETQYF.

The V and J genes are TRBV7-9 and TRBJ2-1, with 9 bases aligning to TRBD2. This CDR3 comprises 17 residues. The V gene end was trimmed by 7 bases and the J gene end by 5 bases; junction bases not matched to a gene: 15. Germline values: CDR1 SEHNR, CDR2 FQNEAQ (reference sequence). CDR3 nucleotides: TGTGCCAGCACCTTGGTGCGGCGGGAGGGCCGCCACAATGAGCAGTTCTTC. Amino acid sequence: CASTLVRREGRHNEQFF.

The rearrangement joins TRBV5-1 to TRBJ1-4, with D perhaps TRBD1 (6 bases). This CDR3 has 14 residues. Trimming shortened V by 3 bases and J by 5 bases, and 11 bases separated the two germline ends. Germline-derived CDR1 and CDR2 are SGHRS and YFSETQ. Here the CDR3 reads CASSYGTQNEKLFF. The CDR3 nucleotides read TGCGCCAGCAGCTACGGGACACAGAATGAAAAACTGTTTTTT.

The chain recombines TRBV19 with TRBJ2-7, with 8 bases matching TRBD1. CDR1 is LNHDA, CDR2 SQIVND, per germline (reference sequence). This CDR3 comprises 18 residues. V lost 5 bases to trimming and J lost 4 bases; unmatched junction nucleotides: 19. For the CDR3, the DNA is TGTGCCAGTAGTCGTCAGGGGGCTTTTAGGGACCCGGTGTACGAGCAGTACTTC. Protein sequence: CASSRQGAFRDPVYEQYF.

The rearrangement joins TRBV28 to TRBJ2-7, with a weak D call TRBD1 (5 bases). The germline V gene encodes CDR1 MDHEN and CDR2 SYDVKM. The V end lost 1 base, the J end lost 0 bases, and 10 bases lay between the germline ends. The length of the CDR3 is 15 residues. CDR3 sequence (DNA): TGTGCCAGCAGTTTATCCTTAGACAGCTCCTACGAGCAGTACTTC. Protein: CASSLSLDSSYEQYF.

The chain recombines TRBV14 with TRBJ2-7, with 8 bases fitting TRBD1. The V and J ends lost 4 bases and 2 bases, in that order; junction bases with no gene match: 4. The CDR3 contains 14 residues. Germline V gives CDR1 SGHDN, CDR2 FVKESK. CDR3 DNA sequence: TGTGCCAGCAGCCTAGGGACAGGCGCCTACGAGCAGTACTTC. Encoded protein: CASSLGTGAYEQYF.

This clone was observed a few times. The chain carries TRBV19 and TRBJ2-1; 7 nucleotides line up with TRBD2. The germline CDR1 and CDR2 sequences are LNHDA and SQIVND (reference sequence). The V gene end was trimmed by 2 bases and the J gene end by 2 bases; junction bases not matched to a gene: 3. The CDR3 extends over 15 amino acids. This CDR3 is CASSIRRETYNEQFF. DNA for the CDR3: TGTGCCAGTAGTATAAGGCGGGAGACCTACAATGAGCAGTTCTTC.

J is TRBJ2-1 and V is TRBV19; 7 bases align to TRBD2. V lost 5 bases to trimming and J lost 0 bases; unmatched junction nucleotides: 4. The germline CDR1 and CDR2 sequences are LNHDA and SQIVND (reference sequence). The CDR3 length is 15 residues. The DNA of the CDR3 is TGTGCCAGTAGTCCCAGCGGGGTCTCCTACAATGAGCAGTTCTTC. Translation gives CASSPSGVSYNEQFF.

V is TRBV2 and J is TRBJ1-6; weak D call: TRBD1 (6 bases). In germline, CDR1 is SNHLY, CDR2 FYNNEI. Trimming stripped 6 bases from V and 4 bases from J, with 13 bases between. The CDR3 runs 15 residues. The CDR3 sequence is CASSGYQGYNSPLHF. CDR3 nucleotide sequence: TGTGCCAGCAGCGGTTATCAGGGGTATAATTCACCCCTCCACTTT.

V is TRBV5-4 and J is TRBJ1-2; perhaps TRBD1 as D (6 bases). Germline V gene sequence: CDR1 SGHNT, CDR2 YYREEE (reference sequence). V was cut by 5 bases and J by 4 bases, with 6 bases left in between. CDR3 size: 11 residues. In nucleotides, the CDR3 is TGTGCCAGCAGGGACAGCTATGGCTACACCTTC. Amino acid sequence: CASRDSYGYTF.

The CDR3, as DNA: TGCGCCAGCAGCTTGGAGGGACACCTCTACGAGCAGTACTTC. Its protein product is CASSLEGHLYEQYF. The rearrangement links TRBV5-1 to TRBJ2-5, with D tentatively TRBD1 (6 bases). Gene TRBJ2-7 matches the end of the DNA better, so the J call may be wrong. This CDR3 comprises 14 residues. Germline CDR1 is SGHRS and CDR2 is YFSETQ.

The chain employs TRBV4-2 and TRBJ1-5; a weak D match, TRBD1 (5 bases). Germline CDR1 LGHNA, CDR2 YNFKEQ. The CDR3 sequence is 16 residues long. Trimming removed 1 base from V and 4 bases from J, with 14 bases in between. CDR3 sequence reads: CASSQVRAQGNQPQHF. In DNA form, the CDR3 reads TGTGCCAGCAGCCAAGTCAGGGCCCAGGGTAATCAGCCCCAGCATTTT.

V usage is TRBV20-1 and J usage is TRBJ1-1; possible D gene TRBD1, 5 bases. The CDR3 spans 11 residues. CDR1 and CDR2 (germline): DFQATT, SNEGSKA (reference sequence). This CDR3 is CRGGRGTEAFF. CDR3 nucleotide sequence: TGCAGGGGGGGGAGAGGGACTGAAGCTTTCTTT.

In this sample, this clone turned up once. The chain uses TRBV6-4 and TRBJ2-7, with D uncertain. The V gene's germline CDR1 is MRHNA and CDR2 SNTAGT. The CDR3 consists of 10 residues. The germline V and J ends were trimmed by 7 bases and 2 bases, with 3 bases remaining between them. The CDR3 bases are TGTGCCAGCATCACCTACGAGCAGTACTTC. The encoded protein is CASITYEQYF.

This clone was seen only once. The chain joins TRBV18 to TRBJ1-5, with 8 bases that match TRBD1. V gave up 4 bases and J gave up 8 bases; unmatched junction bases: 7. The CDR3 consists of 14 residues. The germline CDR1 and CDR2 sequences are KGHSH and LQKENI. The CDR3 bases are TGTGCCAGCTCACGGGGACAGGTAAATGAGCCCCAGCATTTT. It translates to CASSRGQVNEPQHF.

The rearrangement uses TRBV4-1 and TRBJ2-2; 9 bases line up with TRBD2. Per germline, CDR1 MGHRA and CDR2 YSYEKL. There are 17 residues in the CDR3. The J segment lost 5 bases and the V segment lost 0 bases, leaving 7 bases of the junction unmatched. CDR3 loop: CASSQDPSGRITGELFF. The CDR3 nucleotides read TGCGCCAGCAGCCAAGACCCAAGCGGGAGGATAACCGGGGAGCTGTTTTTT.

J is TRBJ1-1 and V is TRBV5-1; tentative D call: TRBD1 (6 bases). V was shortened by 0 bases and J by 0 bases, with 9 bases between the two germline ends. Germline V CDR1 and CDR2: SGHRS, YFSETQ. The CDR3 has 15 amino acids. The CDR3 DNA reads TGCGCCAGCAGCTTGGGACAGGTTATGAACACTGAAGCTTTCTTT. Translated, it gives CASSLGQVMNTEAFF. Combining the CDR3 with reference TRBV5-1 and TRBJ1-1 gives the whole variable domain KAGVTQTPRYLIKTRGQQVTLSCSPISGHRSVSWYQQTPGQGLQFLFEYFSETQRNKGNFPGRFSGRQFSNSRSEMNVSTLELGDSALYLCASSLGQVMNTEAFFGQGTRLTVV.

The rearrangement joins TRBV7-2 to TRBJ2-7, with D perhaps matching TRBD1 (6 bases). The CDR3 is 13 residues long. Germline CDR1 reads SGHTA; CDR2 reads FQGNSA. V lost 2 bases and J lost 5, with 10 bases in between. The CDR3 nucleotides read TGTGCCAGCAGCTTAATCAGGGGAAACGAGCAGTACTTC. Its translation: CASSLIRGNEQYF.

The genes are TRBV19 and TRBJ2-7; a weak D match, TRBD2 (5 bases). This CDR3 spans 12 amino acids. V lost 5 bases and J 4 bases, leaving 9 bases between the germline ends. Per the germline V gene, CDR1 is LNHDA and CDR2 is SQIVND (reference sequence). CDR3 in amino acids: CASSGGDYEQYF. DNA for the CDR3: TGTGCCAGTAGTGGAGGTGATTACGAGCAGTACTTC.

This chain uses TRBV6-6 with TRBJ2-7, with 7 positions matching TRBD1. V dropped 0 bases and J dropped 2; count of bases not matched to a gene: 4. The CDR3 runs 15 residues. Germline loops: CDR1 MNHNY, CDR2 SVGAGI (reference sequence). The CDR3 sequence is CASSYSGTETYEQYF. DNA for the CDR3: TGTGCCAGCAGTTACTCTGGGACAGAGACCTACGAGCAGTACTTC.